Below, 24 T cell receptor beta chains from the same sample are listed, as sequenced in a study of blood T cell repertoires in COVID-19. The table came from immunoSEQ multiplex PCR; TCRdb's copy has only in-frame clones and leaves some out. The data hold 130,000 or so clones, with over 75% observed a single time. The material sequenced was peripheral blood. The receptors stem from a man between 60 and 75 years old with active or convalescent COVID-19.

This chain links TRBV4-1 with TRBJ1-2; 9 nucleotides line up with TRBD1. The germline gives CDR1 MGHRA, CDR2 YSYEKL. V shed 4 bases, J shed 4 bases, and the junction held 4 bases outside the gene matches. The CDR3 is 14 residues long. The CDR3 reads CASSPGQGSYGYTF. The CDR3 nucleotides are TGCGCCAGCAGCCCGGGACAGGGTTCCTATGGCTACACCTTC.

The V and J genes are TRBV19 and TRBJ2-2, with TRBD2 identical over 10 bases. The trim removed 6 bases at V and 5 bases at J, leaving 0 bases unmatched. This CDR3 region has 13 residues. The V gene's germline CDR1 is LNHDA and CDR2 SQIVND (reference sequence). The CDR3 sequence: CASRTSGTGELFF. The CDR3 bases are TGTGCCAGTAGGACTAGCGGGACCGGGGAGCTGTTTTTT.

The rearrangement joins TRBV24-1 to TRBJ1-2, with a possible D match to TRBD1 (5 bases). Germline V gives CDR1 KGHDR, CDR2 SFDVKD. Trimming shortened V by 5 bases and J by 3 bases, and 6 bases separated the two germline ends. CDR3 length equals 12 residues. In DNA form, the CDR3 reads TGTGCCACCAGTGCAGGGTACTATGGCTACACCTTC. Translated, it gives CATSAGYYGYTF.

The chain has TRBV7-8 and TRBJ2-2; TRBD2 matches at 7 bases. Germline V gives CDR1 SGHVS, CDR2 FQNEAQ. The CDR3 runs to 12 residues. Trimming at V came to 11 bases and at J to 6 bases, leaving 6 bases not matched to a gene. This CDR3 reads CAGRGVPGELFF. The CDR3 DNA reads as TGTGCCGGGAGGGGAGTCCCCGGGGAGCTGTTTTTT.

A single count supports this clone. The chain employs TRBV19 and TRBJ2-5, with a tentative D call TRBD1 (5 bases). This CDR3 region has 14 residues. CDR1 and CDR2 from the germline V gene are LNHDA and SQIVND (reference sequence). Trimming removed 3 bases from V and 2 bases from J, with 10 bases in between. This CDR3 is CASSIKGSQETQYF. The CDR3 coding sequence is TGTGCCAGTAGTATTAAGGGGTCACAAGAGACCCAGTACTTC.

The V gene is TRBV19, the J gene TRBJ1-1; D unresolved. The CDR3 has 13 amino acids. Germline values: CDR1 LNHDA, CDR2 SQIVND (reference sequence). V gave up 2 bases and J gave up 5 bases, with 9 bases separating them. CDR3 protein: CASSIFTTTEAFF. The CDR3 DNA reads TGTGCCAGTAGTATATTTACTACGACTGAAGCTTTCTTT.

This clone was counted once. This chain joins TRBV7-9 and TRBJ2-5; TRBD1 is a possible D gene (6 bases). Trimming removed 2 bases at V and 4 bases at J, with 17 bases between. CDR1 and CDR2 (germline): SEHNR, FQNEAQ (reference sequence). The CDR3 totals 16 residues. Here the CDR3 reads CASSLHQGNMGETQYF. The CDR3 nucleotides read TGTGCCAGCAGCTTACATCAGGGGAACATGGGAGAGACCCAGTACTTC.

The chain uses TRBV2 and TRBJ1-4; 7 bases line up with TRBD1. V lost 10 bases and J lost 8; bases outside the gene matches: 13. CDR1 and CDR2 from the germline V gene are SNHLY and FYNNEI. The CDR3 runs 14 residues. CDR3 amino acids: CATRLQGFGEKLFF. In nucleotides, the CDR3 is TGTGCCACCCGCCTACAGGGGTTCGGAGAAAAACTGTTTTTT.

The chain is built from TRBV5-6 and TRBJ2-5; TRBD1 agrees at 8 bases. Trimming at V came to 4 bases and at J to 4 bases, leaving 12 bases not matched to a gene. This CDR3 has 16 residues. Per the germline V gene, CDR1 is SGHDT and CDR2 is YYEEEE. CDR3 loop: CASSSLTGGGGETQYF. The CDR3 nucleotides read TGTGCCAGCAGCAGTTTAACAGGGGGTGGTGGAGAGACCCAGTACTTC.

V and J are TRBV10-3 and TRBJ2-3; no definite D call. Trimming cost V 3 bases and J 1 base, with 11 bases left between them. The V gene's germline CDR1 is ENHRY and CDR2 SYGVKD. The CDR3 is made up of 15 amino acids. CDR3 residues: CAISDGQVRTDTQYF. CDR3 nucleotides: TGTGCCATCAGTGATGGGCAGGTCCGCACAGATACGCAGTATTTT.

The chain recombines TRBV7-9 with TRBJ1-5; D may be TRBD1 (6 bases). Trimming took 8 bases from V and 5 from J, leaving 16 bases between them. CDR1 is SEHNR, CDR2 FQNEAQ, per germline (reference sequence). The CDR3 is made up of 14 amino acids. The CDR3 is CASAKGGGHQPQHF. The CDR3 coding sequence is TGTGCCAGCGCCAAGGGGGGGGGCCATCAGCCCCAGCATTTT.

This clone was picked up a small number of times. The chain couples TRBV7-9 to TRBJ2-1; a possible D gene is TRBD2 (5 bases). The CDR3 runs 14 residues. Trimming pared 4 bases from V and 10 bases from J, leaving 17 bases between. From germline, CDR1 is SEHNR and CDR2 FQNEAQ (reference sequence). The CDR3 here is CASSSSDWGAEQFF. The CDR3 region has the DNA TGTGCCAGCAGCTCATCCGATTGGGGAGCCGAGCAGTTCTTC.

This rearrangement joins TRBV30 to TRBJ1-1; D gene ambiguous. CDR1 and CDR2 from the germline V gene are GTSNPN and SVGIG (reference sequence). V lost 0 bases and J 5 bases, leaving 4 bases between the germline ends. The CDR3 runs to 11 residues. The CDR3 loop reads CAWSVLTEAFF. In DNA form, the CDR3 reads TGTGCCTGGAGTGTACTAACTGAAGCTTTCTTT.

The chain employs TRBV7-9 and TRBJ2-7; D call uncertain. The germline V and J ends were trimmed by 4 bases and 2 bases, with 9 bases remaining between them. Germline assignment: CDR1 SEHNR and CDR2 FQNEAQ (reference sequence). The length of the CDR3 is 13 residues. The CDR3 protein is CASSSERTYEQYF. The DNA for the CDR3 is TGTGCCAGCAGCTCCGAGCGCACCTACGAGCAGTACTTC.

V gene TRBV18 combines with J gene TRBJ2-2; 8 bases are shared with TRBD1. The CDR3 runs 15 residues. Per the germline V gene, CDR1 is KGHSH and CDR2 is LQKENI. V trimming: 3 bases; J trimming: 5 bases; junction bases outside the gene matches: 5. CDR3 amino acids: CASSPPGTGTGELFF. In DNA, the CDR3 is TGTGCCAGCTCACCGCCCGGGACAGGAACCGGGGAGCTGTTTTTT.

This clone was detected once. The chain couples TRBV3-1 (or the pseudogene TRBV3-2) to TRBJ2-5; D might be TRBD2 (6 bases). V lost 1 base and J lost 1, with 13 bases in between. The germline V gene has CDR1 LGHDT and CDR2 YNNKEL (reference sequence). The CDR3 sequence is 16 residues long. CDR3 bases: TGTGCCAGCAGCCAAGGAACAGCAGCGGGCCAAGAGACCCAGTACTTC. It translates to CASSQGTAAGQETQYF.

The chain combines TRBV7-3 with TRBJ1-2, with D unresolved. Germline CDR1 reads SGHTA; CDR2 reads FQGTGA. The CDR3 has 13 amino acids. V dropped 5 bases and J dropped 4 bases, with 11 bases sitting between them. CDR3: CASSPTGTYGYTF. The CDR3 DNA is TGTGCCAGCAGCCCGACTGGTACCTATGGCTACACCTTC.

This chain's CDR3 is CASSGPVRGQPQHF. In DNA form, the CDR3 reads TGTGCCAGCAGTGGCCCAGTCAGGGGTCAGCCCCAGCATTTT. This chain uses TRBV25-1 with TRBJ1-5, with D possibly TRBD1 on 6 matching bases. Trimming stripped 4 bases from V and 6 bases from J, with 13 bases between. The CDR3 length is 14 residues. Germline V gene lookup returns CDR1 MGHDK and CDR2 SYGVNS.

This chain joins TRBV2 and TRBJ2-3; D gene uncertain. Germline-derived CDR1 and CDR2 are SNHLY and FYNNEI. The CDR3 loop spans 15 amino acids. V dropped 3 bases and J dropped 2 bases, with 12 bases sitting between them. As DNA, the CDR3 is TGTGCCAGCAGTGAGGCCGCCGATATCACAGATACGCAGTATTTT. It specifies CASSEAADITDTQYF.

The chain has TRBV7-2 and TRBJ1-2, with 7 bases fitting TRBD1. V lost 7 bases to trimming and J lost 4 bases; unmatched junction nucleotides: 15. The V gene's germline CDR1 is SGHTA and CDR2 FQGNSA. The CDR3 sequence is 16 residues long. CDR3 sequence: CASIISGRGSGYGYTF. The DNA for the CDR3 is TGTGCCAGCATCATAAGTGGCAGGGGGAGCGGCTATGGCTACACCTTC.

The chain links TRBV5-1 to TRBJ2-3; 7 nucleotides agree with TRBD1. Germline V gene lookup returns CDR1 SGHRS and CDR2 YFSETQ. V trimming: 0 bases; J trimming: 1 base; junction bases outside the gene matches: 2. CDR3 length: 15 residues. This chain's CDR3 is CASSLVGTGTDTQYF. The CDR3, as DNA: TGCGCCAGCAGCTTGGTTGGGACAGGCACAGATACGCAGTATTTT.

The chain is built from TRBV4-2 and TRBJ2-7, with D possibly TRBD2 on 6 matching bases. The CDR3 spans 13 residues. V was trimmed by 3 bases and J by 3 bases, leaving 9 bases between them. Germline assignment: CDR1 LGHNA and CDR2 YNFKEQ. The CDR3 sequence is CASSHPEGYEQYF. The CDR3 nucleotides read TGTGCCAGCAGCCACCCGGAGGGCTACGAGCAGTACTTC.

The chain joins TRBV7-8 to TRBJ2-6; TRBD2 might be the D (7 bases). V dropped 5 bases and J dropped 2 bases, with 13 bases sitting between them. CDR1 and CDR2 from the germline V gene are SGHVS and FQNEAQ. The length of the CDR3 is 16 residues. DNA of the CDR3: TGTGCCAGCAGCCGCTCGGGGGGCGCTGGGGCCAACGTCCTGACTTTC. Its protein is CASSRSGGAGANVLTF.

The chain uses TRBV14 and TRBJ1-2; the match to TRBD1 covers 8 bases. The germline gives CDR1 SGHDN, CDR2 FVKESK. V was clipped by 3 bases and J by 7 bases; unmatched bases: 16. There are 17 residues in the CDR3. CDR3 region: CASSHGGGQGVKRGYTF. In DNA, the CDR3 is TGTGCCAGCAGCCACGGGGGAGGACAGGGAGTGAAGCGTGGCTACACCTTC.